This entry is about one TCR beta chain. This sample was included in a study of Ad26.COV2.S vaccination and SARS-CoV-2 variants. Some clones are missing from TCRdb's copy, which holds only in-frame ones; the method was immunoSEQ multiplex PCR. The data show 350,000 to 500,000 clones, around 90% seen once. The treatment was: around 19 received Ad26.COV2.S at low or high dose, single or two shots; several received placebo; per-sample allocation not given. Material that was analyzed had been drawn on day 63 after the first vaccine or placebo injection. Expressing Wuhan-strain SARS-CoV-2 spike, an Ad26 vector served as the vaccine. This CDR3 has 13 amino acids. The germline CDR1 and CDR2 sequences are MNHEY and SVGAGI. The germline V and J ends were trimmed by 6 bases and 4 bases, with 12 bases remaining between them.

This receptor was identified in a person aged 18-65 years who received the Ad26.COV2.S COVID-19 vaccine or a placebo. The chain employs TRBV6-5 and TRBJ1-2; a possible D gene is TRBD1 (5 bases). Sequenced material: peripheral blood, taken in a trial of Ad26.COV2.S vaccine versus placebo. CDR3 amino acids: CASRTPGGYGYTF. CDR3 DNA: TGTGCCAGCAGGACGCCTGGGGGCTATGGCTACACCTTC.